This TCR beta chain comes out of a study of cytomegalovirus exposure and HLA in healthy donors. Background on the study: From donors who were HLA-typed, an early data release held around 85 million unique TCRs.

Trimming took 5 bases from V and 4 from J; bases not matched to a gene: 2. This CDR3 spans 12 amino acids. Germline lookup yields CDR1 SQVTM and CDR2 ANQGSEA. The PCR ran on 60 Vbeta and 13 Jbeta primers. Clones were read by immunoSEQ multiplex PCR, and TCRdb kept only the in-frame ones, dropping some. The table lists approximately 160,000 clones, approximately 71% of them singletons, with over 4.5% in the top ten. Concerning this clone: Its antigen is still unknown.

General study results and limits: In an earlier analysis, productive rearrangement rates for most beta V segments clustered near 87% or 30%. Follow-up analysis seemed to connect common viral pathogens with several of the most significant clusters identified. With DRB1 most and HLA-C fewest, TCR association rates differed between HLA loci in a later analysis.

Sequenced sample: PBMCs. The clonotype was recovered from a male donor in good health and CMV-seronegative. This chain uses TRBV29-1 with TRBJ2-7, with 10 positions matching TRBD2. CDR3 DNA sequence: TGCAGCGTTAAGACTAGCGGGTACGAGCAGTACTTC. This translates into CSVKTSGYEQYF.